These 27 T cell receptor beta chains came from one sample sequenced in a study of blood T cell repertoires in COVID-19. The assay was immunoSEQ multiplex PCR, and TCRdb's table has in-frame clones only and misses some. The data contain over 400,000 clones, around nine tenths of them singletons. Sequences were obtained from peripheral blood. These receptors originate from a woman aged 45-59 years with COVID-19, enrolled during active disease.

The CDR3 here is CASSISASGGQYF. The DNA for the CDR3 is TGTGCCAGTAGTATCTCGGCTAGCGGGGGACAGTACTTC. V is TRBV19 and J is TRBJ2-5, with 10 bases identical to TRBD2. The J segment lost 11 bases and the V segment lost 3 bases, leaving 6 bases of the junction unmatched. Germline CDR1 LNHDA, CDR2 SQIVND (reference sequence). The CDR3 is 13 residues long. The full variable domain, with the rest looked up from reference TRBV19 and TRBJ2-5, is DGGITQSPKYLFRKEGQNVTLSCEQNLNHDAMYWYRQDPGQGLRLIYYSQIVNDFQKGDIAEGYSVSREKKESFPLTVTSAQKNPTAFYLCASSISASGGQYFGPGTRLLVL.

This chain joins TRBV5-6 and TRBJ1-2; 7 bases fit TRBD1. The CDR3 contains 12 residues. CDR1 is SGHDT, CDR2 YYEEEE, per germline. V lost 4 bases and J lost 9; bases outside the gene matches: 6. CDR3 nucleotide sequence: TGTGCCAGCAGCCCAGGGGGACTTCGCTACACCTTC. Translated, it gives CASSPGGLRYTF.

The V and J genes are TRBV6-1 and TRBJ2-7, with 11 bases identical to TRBD2. The V and J ends lost 2 bases and 0 bases, in that order; junction bases with no gene match: 6. The germline V gene encodes CDR1 MNHNS and CDR2 SASEGT. CDR3 length: 17 residues. This CDR3 is CASSESIAGGLSYEQYF. CDR3 nucleotide sequence: TGTGCCAGCAGTGAATCAATAGCGGGGGGGCTCTCCTACGAGCAGTACTTC.

The chain is built from TRBV6-5 and TRBJ1-2; 8 bases map to TRBD1. Germline V gene lookup returns CDR1 MNHEY and CDR2 SVGAGI. V shed 6 bases, J shed 3 bases, and the junction held 9 bases outside the gene matches. The CDR3 totals 15 residues. The CDR3 nucleotides are TGTGCCAGCAGGACTCAGGGGGCCGTGGACTATGGCTACACCTTC. It encodes CASRTQGAVDYGYTF.

V gene TRBV29-1 combines with J gene TRBJ1-2; D possibly corresponds to TRBD1 (5 bases). Germline V CDR1 and CDR2: SQVTM, ANQGSEA. The CDR3 consists of 13 residues. The ends were cut back, 4 bases at V and 3 bases at J, with 12 bases in the middle. This CDR3 reads CSVVRGEDYGYTF. CDR3 coding DNA: TGCAGCGTTGTAAGGGGCGAGGACTATGGCTACACCTTC. The whole variable domain, remainder taken from reference TRBV29-1 and TRBJ1-2, is SAVISQKPSRDICQRGTSLTIQCQVDSQVTMMFWYRQQPGQSLTLIATANQGSEATYESGFVIDKFPISRPNLTFSTLTVSNMSPEDSSIYLCSVVRGEDYGYTFGSGTRLTVV.

The J gene is TRBJ2-3, the V gene TRBV6-6; TRBD2 is a possible D gene (7 bases). Germline loops: CDR1 MNHNY, CDR2 SVGAGI (reference sequence). Trimming left V 2 bases short and J 6 bases short, with 9 bases between. The CDR3 contains 13 residues. The CDR3 DNA is TGTGCCAGCAGTTACCCGGGGGGCGATACGCAGTATTTT. Translation gives CASSYPGGDTQYF.

A note on this clone: At one end, the junction sequence differs from germline, possibly due to a read error. This chain links TRBV25-1 with TRBJ1-1, with 9 positions matching TRBD1. Germline CDR1 and CDR2: MGHDK and SYGVNS. This CDR3 has 14 residues. The CDR3 region has the DNA TGTGCCAGCAGCCCCGGGACAGGGAACCCTGAAGCTTTCTTT. It specifies CASSPGTGNPEAFF.

The genes are TRBV5-6 and TRBJ1-2; perhaps TRBD1 as D (5 bases). This CDR3 has 16 amino acids. Trimming removed 0 bases at V and 0 bases at J, with 12 bases between. The V gene's germline CDR1 is SGHDT and CDR2 YYEEEE. Here the CDR3 reads CASSLGDYLPNYGYTF. The CDR3 coding sequence is TGTGCCAGCAGCTTGGGGGACTATTTACCTAACTATGGCTACACCTTC.

The CDR3 bases are TGTGCCAGCTCACCTCTCGATCGAGGGAACACTGAAGCTTTCTTT. This encodes CASSPLDRGNTEAFF. The chain recombines TRBV18 with TRBJ1-1; D unclear. Germline V gene data show CDR1 as KGHSH and CDR2 as LQKENI. With 3 bases removed from V and 1 base from J, the gap between germline ends came to 12 bases. The CDR3 contains 15 residues.

The chain joins TRBV4-2 to TRBJ2-3, with TRBD1 identical over 9 bases. The CDR3 is 16 amino acids. CDR1 LGHNA and CDR2 YNFKEQ come from the germline V gene. V shed 3 bases, J shed 3 bases, and the junction held 7 bases outside the gene matches. The CDR3 DNA reads TGTGCCAGCAGCCAGGCCGGGACAGGGAAGACAGATACGCAGTATTTT. Translated, it gives CASSQAGTGKTDTQYF.

The chain recombines TRBV7-9 with TRBJ2-3; D not resolved. This CDR3 spans 11 amino acids. Germline CDR1 and CDR2: SEHNR and FQNEAQ (reference sequence). V was shortened by 6 bases and J by 4 bases, with 5 bases between the two germline ends. CDR3 sequence: CASSYADTQYF. The CDR3 region has the DNA TGTGCCAGCAGTTATGCAGATACGCAGTATTTT.

V is TRBV9 and J is TRBJ1-6, with D perhaps TRBD1 (5 bases). V lost 4 bases and J lost 3, with 17 bases in between. Germline CDR1 and CDR2: SGDLS and YYNGEE. The CDR3 has 17 amino acids. CDR3 residues: CASSPRQSPDYNSPLHF. The CDR3 bases are TGTGCCAGCAGCCCGCGACAGAGTCCCGACTATAATTCACCCCTCCACTTT.

The gene calls are TRBV6-5 and TRBJ1-6, with a possible D match to TRBD1 (6 bases). Trimming left V 8 bases short and J 9 bases short, with 14 bases between. The CDR3 runs 13 residues. Germline lookup yields CDR1 MNHEY and CDR2 SVGAGI. CDR3 protein: CASYRVVGSPLHF. The DNA for the CDR3 is TGTGCCAGCTACAGGGTAGTAGGTTCACCCCTCCACTTT.

This chain links TRBV19 with TRBJ1-5; TRBD1 aligns across 9 bases. V lost 0 bases and J lost 7; bases outside the gene matches: 10. There are 17 residues in the CDR3. The V gene's germline CDR1 is LNHDA and CDR2 SQIVND (reference sequence). CDR3 region: CASSIDEGQGYRQPQHF. The CDR3 DNA sequence: TGTGCCAGTAGTATAGACGAAGGACAGGGGTATAGACAGCCCCAGCATTTT.

This chain uses TRBV28 with TRBJ1-1, with 8 bases aligning to TRBD1. CDR1 is MDHEN, CDR2 SYDVKM, per germline. After removal of 5 bases from V and 9 bases from J, the junction contained 5 bases not matched to a gene. The CDR3 length is 12 residues. The CDR3 coding sequence is TGTGCCAGCAGTCCAAACAGGGGGAAAGCTTTCTTT. Its translation is CASSPNRGKAFF.

This clone was counted a single time. The V gene is TRBV12-3 or TRBV12-4, the J gene TRBJ1-2; D not resolved. The CDR3 is 13 residues long. Trimming left V 6 bases short and J 0 bases short, with 8 bases between. CDR3 DNA sequence: TGTGCCAGCAGCACGGGGACTAACTATGGCTACACCTTC. Its translation is CASSTGTNYGYTF.

This clone was counted only a few times. This chain links TRBV7-9 with TRBJ1-2, with D hard to call. V gave up 4 bases and J gave up 4 bases, with 4 bases separating them. The CDR3 covers 11 residues. Germline CDR1 SEHNR, CDR2 FQNEAQ (reference sequence). The chain's CDR3 is CASSYSYGYTF. CDR3 DNA sequence: TGTGCCAGCAGCTACTCCTATGGCTACACCTTC.

V is TRBV5-1 and J is TRBJ2-7; 7 positions match TRBD2. The junction had 3 bases not matched to a gene; V was cut back by 3 bases and J by 0 bases. The CDR3 sequence is 14 residues long. The germline CDR1 and CDR2 sequences are SGHRS and YFSETQ. The CDR3 here is CASSSSGSSYEQYF. The CDR3 region has the DNA TGCGCCAGCAGCTCTAGCGGAAGCTCCTACGAGCAGTACTTC.

V is TRBV20-1 and J is TRBJ2-7, with 11 bases lining up with TRBD1. V shed 3 bases, J shed 3 bases, and the junction held 4 bases outside the gene matches. The length of the CDR3 is 14 residues. Germline V gene sequence: CDR1 DFQATT, CDR2 SNEGSKA (reference sequence). The CDR3 region is CSASKGTGGYEQYF. CDR3 bases: TGCAGTGCTAGTAAGGGGACAGGGGGCTACGAGCAGTACTTC.

The gene calls are TRBV5-1 and TRBJ1-2, with TRBD1 as a possible D gene (5 bases). Germline V lookup: CDR1 SGHRS, CDR2 YFSETQ. The V and J ends lost 0 bases and 8 bases respectively, with 14 bases between them. This CDR3 is 14 amino acids long. CDR3 residues: CASSLGVEQGGYTF. In nucleotides, the CDR3 is TGCGCCAGCAGCTTGGGAGTTGAGCAGGGAGGCTACACCTTC.

CDR3 coding DNA: TGTGCCAGCAGCTGGGGGACAGGGTTAAATGAAAAACTGTTTTTT. Its protein is CASSWGTGLNEKLFF. This sequence joins TRBV5-4 and TRBJ1-4; 9 nucleotides align to TRBD1. The V gene end was trimmed by 3 bases and the J gene end by 5 bases; junction bases not matched to a gene: 5. From germline, CDR1 is SGHNT and CDR2 YYREEE (reference sequence). The length of the CDR3 is 15 residues.

To note about this clone: Other DNA sequences from this sample encode an identical CDR3 as well. The J gene is TRBJ1-5, the V gene TRBV30; 8 bases are a match to TRBD1. With V trimmed by 1 base and J by 4 bases, 0 bases remained unmatched. CDR1 and CDR2 (germline): GTSNPN, SVGIG (reference sequence). The CDR3 consists of 13 residues. Here the CDR3 reads CAWSGQGNQPQHF. The DNA of the CDR3 is TGTGCCTGGAGTGGACAGGGGAATCAGCCCCAGCATTTT.

The V call is TRBV4-2, the J call TRBJ2-2; 11 nucleotides match TRBD2. The CDR3 is 14 amino acids. V lost 10 bases and J lost 4; bases outside the gene matches: 5. CDR1 is LGHNA, CDR2 YNFKEQ, per germline. CDR3 nucleotides: TGTGCCACCTCCGGGACTAGCGGCACCGGGGAGCTGTTTTTT. Encoded protein: CATSGTSGTGELFF.

The chain recombines TRBV19 with TRBJ1-1, with 10 bases that match TRBD1. This CDR3 has 14 residues. J lost 4 bases, V lost 4 bases, and 3 bases had no gene match. The germline V gene encodes CDR1 LNHDA and CDR2 SQIVND (reference sequence). The CDR3 loop reads CASSTRQGATEAFF. DNA for the CDR3: TGTGCCAGTAGTACCCGACAGGGGGCCACTGAAGCTTTCTTT.

A note on this clone: This may arise from a read error, as a much more abundant clone is one base away. The chain has TRBV5-1 and TRBJ2-7; 10 positions agree with TRBD1. Germline V CDR1 and CDR2: SGHRS, YFSETQ. This CDR3 is built from 13 residues. J lost 2 bases, V lost 6 bases, and 2 bases had no gene match. The CDR3 is CASKGQGAYEQYF. CDR3 sequence (DNA): TGCGCCAGCAAAGGACAGGGGGCCTACGAGCAGTACTTC.

This chain connects TRBV7-6 to TRBJ2-1; no firm D call. Between the trimmed V and J ends, which lost 2 bases and 3 bases, there was a span of 8 bases. The germline gives CDR1 SGHVS, CDR2 FNYEAQ. The CDR3 is made up of 14 amino acids. CDR3 protein: CASSLSLYYNEQFF. CDR3 bases: TGTGCCAGCAGCTTAAGTCTATACTACAATGAGCAGTTCTTC.

V is TRBV28 and J is TRBJ2-2, with D possibly TRBD2 on 5 matching bases. Germline V gene data show CDR1 as MDHEN and CDR2 as SYDVKM. The CDR3 is 13 amino acids. V lost 9 bases, J lost 0 bases, and 8 bases lay in between. The CDR3 sequence is CASRGTNTGELFF. CDR3 nucleotides: TGTGCCAGTCGAGGGACGAACACCGGGGAGCTGTTTTTT.